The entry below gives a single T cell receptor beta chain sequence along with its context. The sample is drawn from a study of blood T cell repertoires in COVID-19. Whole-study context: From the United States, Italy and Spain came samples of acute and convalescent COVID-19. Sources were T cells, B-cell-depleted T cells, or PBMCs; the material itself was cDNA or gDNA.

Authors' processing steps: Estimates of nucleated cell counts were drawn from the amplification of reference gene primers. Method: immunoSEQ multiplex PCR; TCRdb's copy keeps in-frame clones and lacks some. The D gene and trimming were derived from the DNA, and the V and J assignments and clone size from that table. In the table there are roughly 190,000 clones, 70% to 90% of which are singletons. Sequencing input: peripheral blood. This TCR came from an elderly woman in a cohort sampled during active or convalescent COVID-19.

The CDR3 DNA reads TGTGCCAGCAGTTACTCGGACAGATGGGAGACCCAGTACTTC. Translation: CASSYSDRWETQYF. The J gene is TRBJ2-5, the V gene TRBV6-2 or TRBV6-3, with D perhaps TRBD1 (6 bases). The CDR3 covers 14 residues. The germline V gene has CDR1 MNHEY and CDR2 SVGEGT. Trimming removed 0 bases from V and 5 bases from J, with 10 bases in between.